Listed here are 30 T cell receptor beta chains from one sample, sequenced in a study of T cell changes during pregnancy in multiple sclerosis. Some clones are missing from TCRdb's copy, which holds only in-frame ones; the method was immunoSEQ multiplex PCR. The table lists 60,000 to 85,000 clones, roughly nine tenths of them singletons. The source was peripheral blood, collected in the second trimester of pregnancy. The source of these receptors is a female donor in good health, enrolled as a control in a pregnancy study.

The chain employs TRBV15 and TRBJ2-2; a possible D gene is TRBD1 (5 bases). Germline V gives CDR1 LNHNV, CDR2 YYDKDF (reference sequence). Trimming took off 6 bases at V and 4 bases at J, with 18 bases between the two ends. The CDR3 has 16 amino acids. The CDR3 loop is CATSQSDRTLTGELFF. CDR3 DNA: TGTGCCACCAGTCAATCCGACAGAACACTCACCGGGGAGCTGTTTTTT.

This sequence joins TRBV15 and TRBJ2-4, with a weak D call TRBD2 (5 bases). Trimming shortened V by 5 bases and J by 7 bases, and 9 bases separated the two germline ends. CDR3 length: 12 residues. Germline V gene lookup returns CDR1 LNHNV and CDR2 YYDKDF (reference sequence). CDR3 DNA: TGTGCCACCAGCCCCGGCGGGAACATTCAGTACTTC. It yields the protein CATSPGGNIQYF.

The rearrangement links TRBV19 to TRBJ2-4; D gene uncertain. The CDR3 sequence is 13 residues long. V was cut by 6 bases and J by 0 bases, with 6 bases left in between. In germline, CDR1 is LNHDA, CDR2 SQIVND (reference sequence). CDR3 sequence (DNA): TGTGCCAGTAGGCAGATAGCCAAAAACATTCAGTACTTC. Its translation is CASRQIAKNIQYF.

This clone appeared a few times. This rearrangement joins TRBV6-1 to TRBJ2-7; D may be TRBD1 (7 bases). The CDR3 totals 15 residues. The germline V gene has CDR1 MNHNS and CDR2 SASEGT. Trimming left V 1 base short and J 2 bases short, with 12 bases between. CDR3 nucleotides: TGTGCCAGCAGTGAAGATCAGGGGGGAGCCTACGAGCAGTACTTC. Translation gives CASSEDQGGAYEQYF.

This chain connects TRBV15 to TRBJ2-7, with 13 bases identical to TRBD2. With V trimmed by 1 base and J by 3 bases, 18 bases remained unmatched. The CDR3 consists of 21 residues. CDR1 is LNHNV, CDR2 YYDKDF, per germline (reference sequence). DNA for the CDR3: TGTGCCACCAGCAGAGCCAGACTAGCGGGAGGACCCCCCAACCCAAGCTACGAGCAGTACTTC. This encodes CATSRARLAGGPPNPSYEQYF.

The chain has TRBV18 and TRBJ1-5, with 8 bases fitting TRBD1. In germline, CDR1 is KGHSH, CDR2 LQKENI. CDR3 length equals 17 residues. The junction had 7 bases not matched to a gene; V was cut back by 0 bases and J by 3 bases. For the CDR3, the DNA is TGTGCCAGCTCACCACCGATAACGGACAGGGTCAATCAGCCCCAGCATTTT. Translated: CASSPPITDRVNQPQHF.

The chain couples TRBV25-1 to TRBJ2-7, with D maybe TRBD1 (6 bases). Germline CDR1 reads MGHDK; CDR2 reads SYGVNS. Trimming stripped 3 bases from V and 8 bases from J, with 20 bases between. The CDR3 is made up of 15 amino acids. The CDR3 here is CASSDAGTRDGKQYF. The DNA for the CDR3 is TGTGCCAGCAGTGACGCCGGGACACGGGACGGAAAGCAGTACTTC.

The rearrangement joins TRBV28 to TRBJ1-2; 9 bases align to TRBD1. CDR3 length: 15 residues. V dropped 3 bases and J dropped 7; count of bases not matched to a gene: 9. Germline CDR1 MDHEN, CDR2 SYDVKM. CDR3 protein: CASSFRDRDLSGYTF. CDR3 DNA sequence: TGTGCCAGCAGTTTTAGGGACAGGGACTTATCTGGCTACACCTTC.

CDR3 region: CAISGTGTGDTQYF. DNA for the CDR3: TGTGCCATCAGTGGGACAGGGACAGGGGATACGCAGTATTTT. The chain carries TRBV10-3 and TRBJ2-3; 9 bases agree with TRBD1. Germline V gives CDR1 ENHRY, CDR2 SYGVKD. CDR3 length: 14 residues. V lost 4 bases, J lost 6 bases, and 5 bases stayed unmatched.

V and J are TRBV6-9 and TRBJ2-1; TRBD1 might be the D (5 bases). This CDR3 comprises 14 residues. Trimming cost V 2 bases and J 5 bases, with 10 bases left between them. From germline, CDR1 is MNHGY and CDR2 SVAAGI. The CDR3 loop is CASSYNRNHNEQFF. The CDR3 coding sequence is TGTGCCAGCAGTTATAACAGGAACCACAATGAGCAGTTCTTC.

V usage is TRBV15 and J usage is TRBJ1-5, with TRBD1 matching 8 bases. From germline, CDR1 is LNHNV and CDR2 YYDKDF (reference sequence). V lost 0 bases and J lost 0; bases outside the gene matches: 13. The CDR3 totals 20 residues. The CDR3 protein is CATSRDPRRQGTYSNQPQHF. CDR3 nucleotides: TGTGCCACCAGCAGAGATCCCCGAAGACAGGGGACTTATAGCAATCAGCCCCAGCATTTT.

The CDR3 protein is CATSWTGINYGYTF. CDR3 bases: TGTGCCACCTCTTGGACAGGGATTAACTATGGCTACACCTTC. The chain couples TRBV30 to TRBJ1-2, with 8 bases aligning to TRBD1. Trimming took 8 bases from V and 1 from J; bases not matched to a gene: 9. This CDR3 has 14 residues. CDR1 and CDR2 (germline): GTSNPN, SVGIG (reference sequence).

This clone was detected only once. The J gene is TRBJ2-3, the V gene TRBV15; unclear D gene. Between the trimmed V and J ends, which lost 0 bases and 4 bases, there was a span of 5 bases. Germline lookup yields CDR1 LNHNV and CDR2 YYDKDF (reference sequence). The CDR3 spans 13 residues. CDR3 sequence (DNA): TGTGCCACCAGCAGAGACGCGTCAGATACGCAGTATTTT. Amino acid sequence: CATSRDASDTQYF.

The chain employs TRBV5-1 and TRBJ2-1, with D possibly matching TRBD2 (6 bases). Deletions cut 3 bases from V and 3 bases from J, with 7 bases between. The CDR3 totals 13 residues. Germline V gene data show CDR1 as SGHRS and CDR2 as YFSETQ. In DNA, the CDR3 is TGCGCCAGCAGCTCGGACTACTACAATGAGCAGTTCTTC. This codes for CASSSDYYNEQFF.

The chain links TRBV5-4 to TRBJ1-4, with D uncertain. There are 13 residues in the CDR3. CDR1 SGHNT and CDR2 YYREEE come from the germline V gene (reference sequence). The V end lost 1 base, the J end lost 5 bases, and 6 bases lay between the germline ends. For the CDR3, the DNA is TGTGCCAGCAGCTTGAGAGGAAATGAAAAACTGTTTTTT. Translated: CASSLRGNEKLFF.

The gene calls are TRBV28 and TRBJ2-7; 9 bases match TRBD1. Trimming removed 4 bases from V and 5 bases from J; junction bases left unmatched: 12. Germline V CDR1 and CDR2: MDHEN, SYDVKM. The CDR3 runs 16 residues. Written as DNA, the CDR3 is TGTGCCAGCAGTTCCCCCGGGACAGGGCGGTATGACGAGCAGTACTTC. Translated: CASSSPGTGRYDEQYF.

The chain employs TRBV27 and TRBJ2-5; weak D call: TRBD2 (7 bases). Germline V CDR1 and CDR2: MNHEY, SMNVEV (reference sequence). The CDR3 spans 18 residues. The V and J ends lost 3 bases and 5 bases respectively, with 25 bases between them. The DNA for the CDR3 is TGTGCCAGCAGTTTTTGCTTGGGCTGGGGGGGGGCCGGGGAGACCCAGTACTTC. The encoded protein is CASSFCLGWGGAGETQYF.

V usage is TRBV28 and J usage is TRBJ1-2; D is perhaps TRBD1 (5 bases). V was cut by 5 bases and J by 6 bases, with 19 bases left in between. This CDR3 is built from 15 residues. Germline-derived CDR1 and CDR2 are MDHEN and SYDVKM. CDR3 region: CASSPQRSGVHGYTF. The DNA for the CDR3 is TGTGCCAGCAGTCCCCAAAGATCGGGGGTACATGGCTACACCTTC.

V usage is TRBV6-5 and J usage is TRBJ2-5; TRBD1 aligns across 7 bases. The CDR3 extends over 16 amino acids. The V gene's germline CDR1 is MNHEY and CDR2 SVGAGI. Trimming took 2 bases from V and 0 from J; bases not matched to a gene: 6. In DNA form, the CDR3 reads TGTGCCAGCAGTTACACTCGACAGGGTAACCAAGAGACCCAGTACTTC. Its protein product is CASSYTRQGNQETQYF.

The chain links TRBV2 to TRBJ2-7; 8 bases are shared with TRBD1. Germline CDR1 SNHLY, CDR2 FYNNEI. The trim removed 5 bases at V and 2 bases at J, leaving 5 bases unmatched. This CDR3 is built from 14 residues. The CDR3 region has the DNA TGTGCCAGCAGTACGGACAGGGTTGCCTACGAGCAGTACTTC. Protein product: CASSTDRVAYEQYF.

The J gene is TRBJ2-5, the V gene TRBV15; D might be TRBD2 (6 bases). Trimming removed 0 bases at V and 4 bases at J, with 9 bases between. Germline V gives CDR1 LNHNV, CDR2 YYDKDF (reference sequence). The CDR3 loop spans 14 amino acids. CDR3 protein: CATSRDKEGETQYF. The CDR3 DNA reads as TGTGCCACCAGCAGAGATAAGGAGGGAGAGACCCAGTACTTC. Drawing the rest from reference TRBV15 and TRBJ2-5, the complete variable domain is DAMVIQNPRYQVTQFGKPVTLSCSQTLNHNVMYWYQQKSSQAPKLLFHYYDKDFNNEADTPDNFQSRRPNTSFCFLDIRSPGLGDTAMYLCATSRDKEGETQYFGPGTRLLVL.

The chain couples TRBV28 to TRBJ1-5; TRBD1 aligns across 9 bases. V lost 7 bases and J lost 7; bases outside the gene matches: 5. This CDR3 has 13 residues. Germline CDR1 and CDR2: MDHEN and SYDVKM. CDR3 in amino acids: CASTNRGHQPQHF. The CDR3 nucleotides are TGTGCCAGCACTAACAGGGGGCACCAGCCCCAGCATTTT. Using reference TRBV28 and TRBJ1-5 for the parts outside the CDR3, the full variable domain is DVKVTQSSRYLVKRTGEKVFLECVQDMDHENMFWYRQDPGLGLRLIYFSYDVKMKEKGDIPEGYSVSREKKERFSLILESASTNQTSMYLCASTNRGHQPQHFGDGTRLSIL.

This chain's CDR3 is CASSHPGKNENTIYF. In nucleotides, the CDR3 is TGCGCCAGCAGCCACCCCGGGAAGAATGAAAACACCATATATTTT. This chain joins TRBV4-1 and TRBJ1-3; no definite D call. The CDR3 is 15 amino acids. V shed 3 bases and J shed 6 bases, with 15 bases lying between them. Looked up from germline, CDR1 is MGHRA and CDR2 is YSYEKL.

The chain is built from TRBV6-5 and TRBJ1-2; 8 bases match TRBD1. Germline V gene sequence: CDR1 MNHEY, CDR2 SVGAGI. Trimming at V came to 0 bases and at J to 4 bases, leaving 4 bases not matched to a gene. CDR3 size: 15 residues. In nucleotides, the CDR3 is TGTGCCAGCAGTTACTCGCACAGGGGGGTCTATGGCTACACCTTC. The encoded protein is CASSYSHRGVYGYTF.

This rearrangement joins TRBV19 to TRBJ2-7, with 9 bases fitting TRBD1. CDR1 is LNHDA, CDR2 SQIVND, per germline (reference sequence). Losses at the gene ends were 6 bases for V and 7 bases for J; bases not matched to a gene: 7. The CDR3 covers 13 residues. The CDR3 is CASSLDRGGEQYF. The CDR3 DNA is TGTGCCAGTAGCCTGGACAGGGGAGGGGAGCAGTACTTC.

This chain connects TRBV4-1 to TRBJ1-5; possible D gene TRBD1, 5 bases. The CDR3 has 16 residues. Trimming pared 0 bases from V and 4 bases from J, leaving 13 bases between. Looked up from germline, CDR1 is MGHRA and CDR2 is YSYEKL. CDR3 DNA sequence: TGCGCCAGCAGCCAAGAGGAAGGGGCACGAAATCAGCCCCAGCATTTT. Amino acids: CASSQEEGARNQPQHF.

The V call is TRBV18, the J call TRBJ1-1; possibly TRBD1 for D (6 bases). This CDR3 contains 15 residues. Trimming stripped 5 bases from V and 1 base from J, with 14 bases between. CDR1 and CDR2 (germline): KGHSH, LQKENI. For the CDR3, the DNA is TGTGCCAGCTCATCAATCCGGGACAAGAACACTGAAGCTTTCTTT. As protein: CASSSIRDKNTEAFF.

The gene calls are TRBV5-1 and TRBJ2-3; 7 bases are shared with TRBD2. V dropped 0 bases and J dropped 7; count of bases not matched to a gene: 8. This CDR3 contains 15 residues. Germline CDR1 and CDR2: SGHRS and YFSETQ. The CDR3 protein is CASSLAGLVGNTQYF. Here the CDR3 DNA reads TGCGCCAGCAGCTTGGCTGGACTAGTTGGGAATACGCAGTATTTT.

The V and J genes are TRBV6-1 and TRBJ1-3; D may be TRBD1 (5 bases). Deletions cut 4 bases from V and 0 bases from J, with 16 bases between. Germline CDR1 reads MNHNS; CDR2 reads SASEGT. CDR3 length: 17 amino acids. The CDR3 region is CASSAWRGSPSGNTIYF. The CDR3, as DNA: TGTGCCAGCAGTGCCTGGAGGGGCAGCCCCTCTGGAAACACCATATATTTT.

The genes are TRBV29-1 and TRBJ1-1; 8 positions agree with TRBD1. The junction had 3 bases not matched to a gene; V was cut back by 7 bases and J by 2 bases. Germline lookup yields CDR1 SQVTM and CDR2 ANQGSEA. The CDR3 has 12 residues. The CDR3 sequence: CSAGQGNTEAFF. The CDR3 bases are TGCAGCGCCGGACAGGGAAACACTGAAGCTTTCTTT.